These 5 T cell receptor beta chains share one sample of origin, sequenced in a study of graft-versus-host responses after intestinal transplantation. Assay: immunoSEQ multiplex PCR; the TCRdb copy retains only in-frame clones and omits some. This table holds about 99,000 clones, 92% found once. The antigens these receptors bind are not known. Specimen: unstimulated CD8+ T cells sorted from spleen or lymph node cells, collected before transplant. These receptors were collected from a human donor who was the organ donor for an intestinal transplant.

The gene calls are TRBV28 and TRBJ2-7; 12 bases agree with TRBD2. This CDR3 comprises 16 residues. After removal of 8 bases from V and 1 base from J, the junction contained 9 bases not matched to a gene. From germline, CDR1 is MDHEN and CDR2 SYDVKM. CDR3 nucleotides: TGTGCCAGCGGGGGGACTAGCGGGTTGTGGTCCTACGAGCAGTACTTC. This gives the protein CASGGTSGLWSYEQYF.

The chain links TRBV6-1 to TRBJ1-3; TRBD1 aligns across 9 bases. Germline trimming cut 5 bases from V and 4 bases from J; bases unmatched to any gene: 6. The length of the CDR3 is 15 residues. In germline, CDR1 is MNHNS, CDR2 SASEGT. This CDR3 is CASSPWTGEGNTIYF. The CDR3 DNA is TGTGCCAGCAGTCCTTGGACAGGGGAAGGAAACACCATATATTTT.

The chain has TRBV6-6 and TRBJ2-3; 11 bases fit TRBD2. The CDR3 covers 15 residues. Trimming removed 4 bases from V and 5 bases from J; junction bases left unmatched: 5. Germline assignment: CDR1 MNHNY and CDR2 SVGAGI (reference sequence). CDR3 loop: CASSSDSGRGDTQYF. For the CDR3, the DNA is TGTGCCAGCAGTTCCGATAGCGGGAGGGGAGATACGCAGTATTTT.

J is TRBJ2-1 and V is TRBV9; a weak D match, TRBD2 (5 bases). Trimming cost V 0 bases and J 10 bases, with 20 bases left between them. CDR3 length equals 16 residues. The V gene's germline CDR1 is SGDLS and CDR2 YYNGEE. The CDR3, as DNA: TGTGCCAGCAGCGTAGCGGAGGATCTCCTTTTTCTCGAGCAGTTCTTC. Protein: CASSVAEDLLFLEQFF.

In its sample, this clone was seen a few times. The J gene is TRBJ2-7, the V gene TRBV9; 8 nucleotides align to TRBD2. With 3 bases clipped from V and 6 bases from J, the junction kept 11 bases outside the gene matches. The length of the CDR3 is 15 residues. Per the germline V gene, CDR1 is SGDLS and CDR2 is YYNGEE. For the CDR3, the DNA is TGTGCCAGCAGCGCGTCCGGGACTAGAGCGGGCGAGCAGTACTTC. This translates into CASSASGTRAGEQYF.